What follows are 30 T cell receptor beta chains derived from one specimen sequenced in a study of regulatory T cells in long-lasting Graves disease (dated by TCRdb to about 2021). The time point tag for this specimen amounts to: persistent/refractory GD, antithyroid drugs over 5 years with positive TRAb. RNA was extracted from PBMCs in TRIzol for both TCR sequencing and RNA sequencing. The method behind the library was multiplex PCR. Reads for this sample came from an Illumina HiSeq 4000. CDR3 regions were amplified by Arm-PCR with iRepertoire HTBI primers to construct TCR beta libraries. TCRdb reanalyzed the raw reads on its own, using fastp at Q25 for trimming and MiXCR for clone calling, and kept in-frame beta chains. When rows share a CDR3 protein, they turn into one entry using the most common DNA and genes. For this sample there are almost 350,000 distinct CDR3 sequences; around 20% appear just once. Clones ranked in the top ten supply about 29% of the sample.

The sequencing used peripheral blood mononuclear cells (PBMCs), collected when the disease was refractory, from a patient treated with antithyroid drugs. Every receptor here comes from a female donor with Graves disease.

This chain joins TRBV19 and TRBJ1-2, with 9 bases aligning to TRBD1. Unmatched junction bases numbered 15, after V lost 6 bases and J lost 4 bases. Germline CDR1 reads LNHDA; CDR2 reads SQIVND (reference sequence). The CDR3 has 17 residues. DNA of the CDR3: TGTGCCAGTAGCTCCTCCGGGACAGGGCCCTCGGTCTATGGCTACACCTTC. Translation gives CASSSSGTGPSVYGYTF.

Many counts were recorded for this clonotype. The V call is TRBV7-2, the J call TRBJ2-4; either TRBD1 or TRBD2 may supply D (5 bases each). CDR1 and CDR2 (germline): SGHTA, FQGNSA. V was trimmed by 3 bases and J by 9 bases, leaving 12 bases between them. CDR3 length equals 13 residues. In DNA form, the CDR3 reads TGTGCCAGCAGCTTGGGACCCGGTGGCATTCAGTACTTC. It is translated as CASSLGPGGIQYF.

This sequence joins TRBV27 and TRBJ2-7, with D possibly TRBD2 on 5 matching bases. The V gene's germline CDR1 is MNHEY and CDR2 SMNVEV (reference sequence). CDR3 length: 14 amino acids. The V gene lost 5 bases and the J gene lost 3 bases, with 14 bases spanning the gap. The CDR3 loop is CASSRTRGFYEQYF. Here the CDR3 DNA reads TGTGCCAGCAGTCGAACTCGGGGATTCTACGAGCAGTACTTC.

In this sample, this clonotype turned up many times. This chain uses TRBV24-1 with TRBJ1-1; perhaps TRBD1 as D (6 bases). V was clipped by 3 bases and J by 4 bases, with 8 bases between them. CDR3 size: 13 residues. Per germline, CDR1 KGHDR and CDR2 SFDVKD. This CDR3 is CATSDPGATEAFF. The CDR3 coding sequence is TGTGCCACCAGTGATCCAGGGGCCACTGAAGCTTTCTTT.

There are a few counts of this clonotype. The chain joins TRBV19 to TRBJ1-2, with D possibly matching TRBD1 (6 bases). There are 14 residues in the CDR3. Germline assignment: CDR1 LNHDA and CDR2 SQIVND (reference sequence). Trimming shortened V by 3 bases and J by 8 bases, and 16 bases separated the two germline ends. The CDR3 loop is CASSIGGAGYGYTF. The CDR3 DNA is TGTGCCAGTAGTATCGGGGGCGCAGGTTACGGCTACACCTTC.

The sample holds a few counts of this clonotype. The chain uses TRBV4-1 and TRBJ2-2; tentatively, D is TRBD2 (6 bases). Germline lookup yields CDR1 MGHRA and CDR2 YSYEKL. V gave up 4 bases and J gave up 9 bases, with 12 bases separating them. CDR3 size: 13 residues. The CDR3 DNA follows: TGCGCCAGCAGCCCATTTGGGGGGAGGGAGCTGTTTTTT. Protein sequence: CASSPFGGRELFF.

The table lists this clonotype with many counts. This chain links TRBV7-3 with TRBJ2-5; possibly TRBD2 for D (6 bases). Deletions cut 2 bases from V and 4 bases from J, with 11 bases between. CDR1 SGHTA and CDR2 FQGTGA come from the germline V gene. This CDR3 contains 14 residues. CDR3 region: CASSLAGRSETQYF. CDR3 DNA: TGTGCCAGCAGCTTAGCTGGGAGGTCAGAGACCCAGTACTTC. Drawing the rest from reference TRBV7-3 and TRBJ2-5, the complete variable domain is GAGVSQTPSNKVTEKGKYVELRCDPISGHTALYWYRQSLGQGPEFLIYFQGTGAADDSGLPNDRFFAVRPEGSVSTLKIQRTERGDSAVYLCASSLAGRSETQYFGPGTRLLVL.

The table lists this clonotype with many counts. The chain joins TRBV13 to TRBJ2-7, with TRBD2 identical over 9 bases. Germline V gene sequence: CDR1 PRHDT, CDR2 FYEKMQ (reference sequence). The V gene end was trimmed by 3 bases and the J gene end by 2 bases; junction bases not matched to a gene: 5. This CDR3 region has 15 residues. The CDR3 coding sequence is TGTGCCAGCAGCTTCAAGCGGGGGGAGACCTACGAGCAGTACTTC. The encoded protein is CASSFKRGETYEQYF.

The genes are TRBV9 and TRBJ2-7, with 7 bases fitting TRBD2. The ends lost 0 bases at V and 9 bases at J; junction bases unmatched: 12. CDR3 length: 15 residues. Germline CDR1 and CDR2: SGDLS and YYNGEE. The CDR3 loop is CASSVAAGVGSVQYF. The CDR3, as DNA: TGTGCCAGCAGCGTAGCCGCGGGAGTAGGTTCAGTGCAGTACTTC.

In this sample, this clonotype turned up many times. The DNA for the CDR3 is TGCGCCAGCAGCCCCCGGACAGAGAACACTGAAGCTTTCTTT. This encodes CASSPRTENTEAFF. The chain combines TRBV5-1 with TRBJ1-1; weak D call: TRBD1 (6 bases). The V gene lost 4 bases and the J gene lost 1 base, with 11 bases spanning the gap. The length of the CDR3 is 14 residues. Per germline, CDR1 SGHRS and CDR2 YFSETQ.

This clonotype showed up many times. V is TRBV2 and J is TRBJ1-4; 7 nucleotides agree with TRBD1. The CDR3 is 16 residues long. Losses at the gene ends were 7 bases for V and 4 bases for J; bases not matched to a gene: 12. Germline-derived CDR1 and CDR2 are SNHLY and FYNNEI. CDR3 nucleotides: TGTGCCAGCATCAACGGCAGGGGGTTGATTAATGAAAAACTGTTTTTT. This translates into CASINGRGLINEKLFF.

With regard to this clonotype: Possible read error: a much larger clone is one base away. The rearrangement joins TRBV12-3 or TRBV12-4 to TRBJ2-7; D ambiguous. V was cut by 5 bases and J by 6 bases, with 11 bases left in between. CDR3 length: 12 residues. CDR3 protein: CASSLGQVEQYF. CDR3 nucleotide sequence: TGTGCCAGCAGTCTCGGGCAGGTCGAGCAGTACTTC.

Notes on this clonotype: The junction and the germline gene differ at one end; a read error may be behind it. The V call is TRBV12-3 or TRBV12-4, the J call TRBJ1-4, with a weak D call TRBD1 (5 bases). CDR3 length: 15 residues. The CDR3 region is CASSRRDPTDEKLFF. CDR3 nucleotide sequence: TGTGCCAGCAGTAGGAGGGACCCAACTGATGAAAAACTGTTTTTC.

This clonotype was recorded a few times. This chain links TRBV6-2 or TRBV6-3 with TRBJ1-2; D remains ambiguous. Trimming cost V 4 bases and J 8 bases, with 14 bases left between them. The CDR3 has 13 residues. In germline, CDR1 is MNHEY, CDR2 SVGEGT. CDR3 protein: CASSSDPLRGYTF. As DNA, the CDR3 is TGTGCCAGCAGTTCGGACCCCCTCAGAGGCTACACCTTC.

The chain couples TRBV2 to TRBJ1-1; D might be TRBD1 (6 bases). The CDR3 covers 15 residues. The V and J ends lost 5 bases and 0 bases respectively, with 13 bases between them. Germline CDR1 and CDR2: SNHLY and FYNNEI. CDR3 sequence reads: CASSSRTAMNTEAFF. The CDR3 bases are TGTGCCAGCAGTTCAAGGACAGCGATGAACACTGAAGCTTTCTTT.

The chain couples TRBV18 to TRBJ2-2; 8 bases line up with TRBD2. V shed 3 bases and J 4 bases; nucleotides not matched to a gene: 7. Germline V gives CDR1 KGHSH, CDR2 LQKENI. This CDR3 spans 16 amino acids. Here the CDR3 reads CASSPTGTSGTGELFF. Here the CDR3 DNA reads TGTGCCAGCTCACCCACCGGAACTAGCGGCACCGGGGAGCTGTTTTTT.

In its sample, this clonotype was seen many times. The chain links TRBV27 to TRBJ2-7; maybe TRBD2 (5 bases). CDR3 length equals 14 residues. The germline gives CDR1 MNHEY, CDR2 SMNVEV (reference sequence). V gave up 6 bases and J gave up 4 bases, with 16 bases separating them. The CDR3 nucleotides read TGTGCCAGCAGCCGGGTGGGCAGCGGATACGAGCAGTACTTC. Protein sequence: CASSRVGSGYEQYF.

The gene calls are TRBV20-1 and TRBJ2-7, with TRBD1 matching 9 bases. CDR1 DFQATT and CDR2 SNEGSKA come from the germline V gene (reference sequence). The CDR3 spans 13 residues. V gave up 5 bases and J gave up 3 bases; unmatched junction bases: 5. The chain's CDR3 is CSAPGTGNYEQYF. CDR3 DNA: TGCAGTGCTCCCGGGACAGGGAACTACGAGCAGTACTTC.

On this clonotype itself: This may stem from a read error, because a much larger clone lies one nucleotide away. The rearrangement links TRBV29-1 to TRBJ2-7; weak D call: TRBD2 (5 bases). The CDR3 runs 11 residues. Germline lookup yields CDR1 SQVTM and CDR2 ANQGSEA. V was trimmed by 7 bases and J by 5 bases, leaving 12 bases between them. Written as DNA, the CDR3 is TGCAGCGCTGGGGAGTCCCACGAGCAGTACTTC. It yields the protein CSAGESHEQYF.

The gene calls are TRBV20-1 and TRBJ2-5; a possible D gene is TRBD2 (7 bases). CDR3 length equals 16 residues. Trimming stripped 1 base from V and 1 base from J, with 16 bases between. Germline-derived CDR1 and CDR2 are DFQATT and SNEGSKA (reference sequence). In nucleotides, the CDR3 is TGCAGTGCTAGAGTGGCGCGGGGGCTACTCCAAGAGACCCAGTACTTC. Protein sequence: CSARVARGLLQETQYF.

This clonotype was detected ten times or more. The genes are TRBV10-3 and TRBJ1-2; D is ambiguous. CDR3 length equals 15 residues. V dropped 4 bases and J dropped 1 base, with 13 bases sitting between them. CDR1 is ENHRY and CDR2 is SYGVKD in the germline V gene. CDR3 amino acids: CAISGGGRSNYGYTF. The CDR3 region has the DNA TGTGCCATCAGTGGGGGAGGCAGGAGTAACTATGGCTACACCTTC.

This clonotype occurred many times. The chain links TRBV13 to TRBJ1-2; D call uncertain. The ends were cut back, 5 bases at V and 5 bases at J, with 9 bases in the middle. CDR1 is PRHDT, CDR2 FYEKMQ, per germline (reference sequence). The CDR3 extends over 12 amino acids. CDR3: CASSQNLYGYTF. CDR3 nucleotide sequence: TGTGCCAGCAGCCAAAACCTATATGGCTACACCTTC.

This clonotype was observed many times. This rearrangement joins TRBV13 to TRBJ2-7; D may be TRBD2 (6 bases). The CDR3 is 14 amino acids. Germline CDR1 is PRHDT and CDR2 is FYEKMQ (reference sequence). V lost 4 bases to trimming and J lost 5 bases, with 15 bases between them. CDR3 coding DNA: TGTGCCAGCAGCTCCGGGACTCTGAGGGACGAGCAGTACTTC. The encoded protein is CASSSGTLRDEQYF.

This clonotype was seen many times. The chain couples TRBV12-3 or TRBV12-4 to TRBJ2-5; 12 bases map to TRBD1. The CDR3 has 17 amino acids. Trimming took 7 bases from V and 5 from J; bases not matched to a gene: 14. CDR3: CASTTWGWDRGPETQYF. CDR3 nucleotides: TGTGCCAGCACCACCTGGGGATGGGACAGGGGGCCGGAGACCCAGTACTTC.

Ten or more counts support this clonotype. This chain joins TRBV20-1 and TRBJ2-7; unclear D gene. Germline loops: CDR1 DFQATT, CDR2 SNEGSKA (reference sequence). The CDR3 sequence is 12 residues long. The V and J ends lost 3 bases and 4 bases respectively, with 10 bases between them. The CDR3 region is CSASWPIYEQYF. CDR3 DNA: TGCAGTGCTAGCTGGCCTATTTACGAGCAGTACTTC.

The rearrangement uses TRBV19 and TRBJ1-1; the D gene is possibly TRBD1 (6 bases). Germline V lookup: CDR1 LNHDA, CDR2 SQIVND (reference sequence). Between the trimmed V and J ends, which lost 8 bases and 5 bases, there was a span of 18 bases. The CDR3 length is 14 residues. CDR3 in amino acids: CASGRQAAKTEAFF. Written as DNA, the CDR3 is TGTGCCAGTGGGAGACAGGCCGCCAAGACTGAAGCTTTCTTT.

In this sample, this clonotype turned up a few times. CDR3 region: CASSQNFHGTGFFYGYTF. The CDR3, as DNA: TGCGCCAGCAGCCAAAATTTCCACGGGACAGGGTTTTTCTATGGCTACACCTTC. The J gene is TRBJ1-2, the V gene TRBV4-3; TRBD1 matches at 9 bases. The CDR3 covers 18 residues. Trimming cost V 2 bases and J 4 bases; bases outside gene matches: 14. Germline V CDR1 and CDR2: LGHNA, YSLEER.

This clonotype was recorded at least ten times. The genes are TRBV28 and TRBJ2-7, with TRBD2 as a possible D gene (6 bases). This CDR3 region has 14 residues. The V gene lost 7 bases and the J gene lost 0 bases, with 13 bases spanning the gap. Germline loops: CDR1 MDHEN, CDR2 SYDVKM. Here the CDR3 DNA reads TGTGCCAGCACCCCCGGGACTTTCTCCTACGAGCAGTACTTC. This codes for CASTPGTFSYEQYF.

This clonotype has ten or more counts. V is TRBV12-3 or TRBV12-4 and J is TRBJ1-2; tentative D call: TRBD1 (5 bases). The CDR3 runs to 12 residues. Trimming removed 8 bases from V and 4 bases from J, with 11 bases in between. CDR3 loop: CASSTRGYGYTF. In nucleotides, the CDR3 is TGTGCCAGCTCTACGAGGGGCTATGGCTACACCTTC.

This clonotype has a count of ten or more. The CDR3 coding sequence is TGTGCCAGCAGTCTCAATAGCGGGGGAGGAGGTCAAGAGACCCAGTACTTC. It codes for CASSLNSGGGGQETQYF. The chain carries TRBV12-3 or TRBV12-4 and TRBJ2-5; 9 positions match TRBD2. Germline trimming cut 5 bases from V and 2 bases from J; bases unmatched to any gene: 12. The CDR3 sequence is 17 residues long.